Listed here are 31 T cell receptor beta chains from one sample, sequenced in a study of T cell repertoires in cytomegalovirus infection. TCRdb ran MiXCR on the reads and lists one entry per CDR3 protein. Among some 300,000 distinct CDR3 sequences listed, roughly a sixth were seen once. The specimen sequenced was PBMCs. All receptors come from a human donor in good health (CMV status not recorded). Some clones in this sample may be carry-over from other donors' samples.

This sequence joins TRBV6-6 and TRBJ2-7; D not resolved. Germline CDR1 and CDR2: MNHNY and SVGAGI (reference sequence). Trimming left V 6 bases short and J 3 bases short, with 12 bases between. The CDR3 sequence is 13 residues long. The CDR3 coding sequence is TGTGCCAGCAGCCAAATTGTTGGCTACGAGCAGTACTTC. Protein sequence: CASSQIVGYEQYF.

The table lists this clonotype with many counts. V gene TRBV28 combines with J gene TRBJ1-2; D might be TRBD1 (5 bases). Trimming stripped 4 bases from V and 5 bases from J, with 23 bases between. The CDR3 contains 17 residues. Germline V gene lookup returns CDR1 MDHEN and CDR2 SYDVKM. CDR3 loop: CASSSILGAPPAYGYTF. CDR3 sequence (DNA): TGTGCCAGCAGTTCTATCCTAGGGGCCCCTCCAGCTTATGGCTACACCTTC.

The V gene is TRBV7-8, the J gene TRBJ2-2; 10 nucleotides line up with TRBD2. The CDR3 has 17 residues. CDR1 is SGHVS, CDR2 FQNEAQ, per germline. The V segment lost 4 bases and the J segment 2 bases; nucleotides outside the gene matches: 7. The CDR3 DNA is TGTGCCAGCAGCTCGCGGACTAGCGGAATTAACACCGGGGAGCTGTTTTTT. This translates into CASSSRTSGINTGELFF. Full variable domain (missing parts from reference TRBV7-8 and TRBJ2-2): GAGVSQSPRYKVAKRGQDVALRCDPISGHVSLFWYQQALGQGPEFLTYFQNEAQLDKSGLPSDRFFAERPEGSVSTLKIQRTQQEDSAVYLCASSSRTSGINTGELFFGEGSRLTVL.

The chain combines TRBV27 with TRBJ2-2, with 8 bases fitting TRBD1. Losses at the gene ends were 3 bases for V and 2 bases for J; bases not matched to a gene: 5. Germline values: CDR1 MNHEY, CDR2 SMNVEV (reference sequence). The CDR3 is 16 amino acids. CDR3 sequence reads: CASSFDRGPNTGELFF. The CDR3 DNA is TGTGCCAGCAGTTTCGACAGGGGACCCAACACCGGGGAGCTGTTTTTT.

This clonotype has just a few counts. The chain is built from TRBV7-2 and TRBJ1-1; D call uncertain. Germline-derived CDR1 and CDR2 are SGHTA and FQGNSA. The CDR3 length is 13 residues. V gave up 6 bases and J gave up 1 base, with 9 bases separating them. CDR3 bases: TGTGCCAGCAGTCGGCCCTCGAACACTGAAGCTTTCTTT. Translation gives CASSRPSNTEAFF.

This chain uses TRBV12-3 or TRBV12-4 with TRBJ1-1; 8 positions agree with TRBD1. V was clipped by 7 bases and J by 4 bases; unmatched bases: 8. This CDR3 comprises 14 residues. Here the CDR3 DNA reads TGTGCCAGCAAGACAGGGGCAACGATCACTGAAGCTTTCTTT. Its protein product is CASKTGATITEAFF.

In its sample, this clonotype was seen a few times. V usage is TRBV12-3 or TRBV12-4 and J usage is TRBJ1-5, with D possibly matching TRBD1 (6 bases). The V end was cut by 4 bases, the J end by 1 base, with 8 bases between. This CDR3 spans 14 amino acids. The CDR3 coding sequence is TGTGCCAGCAGTTCAGGGGTCAGCAATCAGCCCCAGCATTTT. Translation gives CASSSGVSNQPQHF.

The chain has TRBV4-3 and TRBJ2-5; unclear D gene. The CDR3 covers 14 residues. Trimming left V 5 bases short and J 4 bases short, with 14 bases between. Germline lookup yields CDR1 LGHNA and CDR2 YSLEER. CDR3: CASSLHLKGETQYF. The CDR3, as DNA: TGCGCCAGCAGCTTACATCTCAAAGGAGAGACCCAGTACTTC.

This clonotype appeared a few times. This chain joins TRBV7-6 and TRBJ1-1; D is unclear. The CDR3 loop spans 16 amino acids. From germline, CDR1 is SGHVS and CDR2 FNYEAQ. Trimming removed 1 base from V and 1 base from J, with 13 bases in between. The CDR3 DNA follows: TGTGCCAGCAGCTTAGATAGTTGGGCAGAGAACACTGAAGCTTTCTTT. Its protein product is CASSLDSWAENTEAFF. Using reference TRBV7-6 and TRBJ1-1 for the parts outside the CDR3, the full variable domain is GAGVSQSPRYKVTKRGQDVALRCDPISGHVSLYWYRQALGQGPEFLTYFNYEAQQDKSGLPNDRFSAERPEGSISTLTIQRTEQRDSAMYRCASSLDSWAENTEAFFGQGTRLTVV.

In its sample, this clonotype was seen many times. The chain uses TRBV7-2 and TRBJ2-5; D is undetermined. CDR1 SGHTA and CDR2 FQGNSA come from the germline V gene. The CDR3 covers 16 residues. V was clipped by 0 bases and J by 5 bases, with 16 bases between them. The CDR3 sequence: CASSLASSQKGETQYF. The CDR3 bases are TGTGCCAGCAGCTTAGCGTCCAGTCAAAAAGGGGAGACCCAGTACTTC.

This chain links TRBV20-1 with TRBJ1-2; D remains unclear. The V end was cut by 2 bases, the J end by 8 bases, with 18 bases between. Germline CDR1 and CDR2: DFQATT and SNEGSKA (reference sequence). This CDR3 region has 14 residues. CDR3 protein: CSARSSVPGEGYTF. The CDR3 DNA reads TGCAGTGCTAGATCTTCGGTTCCCGGGGAGGGCTACACCTTC.

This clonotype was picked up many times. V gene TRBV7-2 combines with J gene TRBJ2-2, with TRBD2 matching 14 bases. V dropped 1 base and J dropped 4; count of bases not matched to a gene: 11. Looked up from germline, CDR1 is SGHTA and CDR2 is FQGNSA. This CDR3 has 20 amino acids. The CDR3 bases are TGTGCCAGCAGCTTAGGAGCAAGGACTAGCGGGGGGCATGGCACCGGGGAGCTGTTTTTT. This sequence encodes CASSLGARTSGGHGTGELFF.

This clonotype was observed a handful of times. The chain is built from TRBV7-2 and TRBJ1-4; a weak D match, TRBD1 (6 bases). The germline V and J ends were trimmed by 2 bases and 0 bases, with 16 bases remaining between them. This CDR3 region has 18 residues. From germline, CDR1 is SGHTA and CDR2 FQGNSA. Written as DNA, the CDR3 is TGTGCCAGCAGCTTAAATCAGGGGTCTGTGGCAACTAATGAAAAACTGTTTTTT. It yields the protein CASSLNQGSVATNEKLFF.

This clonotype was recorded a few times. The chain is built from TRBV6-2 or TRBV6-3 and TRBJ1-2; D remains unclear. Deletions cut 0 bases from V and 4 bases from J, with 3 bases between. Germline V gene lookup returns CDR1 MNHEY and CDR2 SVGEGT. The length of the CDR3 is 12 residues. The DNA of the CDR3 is TGTGCCAGCAGTTACTCCGGCTATGGCTACACCTTC. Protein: CASSYSGYGYTF.

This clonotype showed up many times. This chain's CDR3 is CASRIRDLSSGANVLTF. Written as DNA, the CDR3 is TGTGCCAGCAGAATCCGGGACTTAAGCTCTGGGGCCAACGTCCTGACTTTC. The chain couples TRBV7-2 to TRBJ2-6; possibly TRBD2 for D (6 bases). In germline, CDR1 is SGHTA, CDR2 FQGNSA. V shed 6 bases and J shed 0 bases, with 15 bases lying between them. This CDR3 has 17 amino acids.

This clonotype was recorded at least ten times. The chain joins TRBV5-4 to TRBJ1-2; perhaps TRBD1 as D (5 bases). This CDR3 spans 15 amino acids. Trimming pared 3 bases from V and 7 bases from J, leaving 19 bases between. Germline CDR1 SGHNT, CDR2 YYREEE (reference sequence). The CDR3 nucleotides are TGTGCCAGCAGCTCCCGGCCGACGGGGGGATTTGGCTACACCTTC. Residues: CASSSRPTGGFGYTF.

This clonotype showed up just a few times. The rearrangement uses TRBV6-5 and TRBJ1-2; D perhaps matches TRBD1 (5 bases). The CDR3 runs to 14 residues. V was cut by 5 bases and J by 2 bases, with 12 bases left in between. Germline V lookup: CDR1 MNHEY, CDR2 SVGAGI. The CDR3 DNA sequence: TGTGCCAGCAGTAGGGGACTGGGGAACTATGGCTACACCTTC. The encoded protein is CASSRGLGNYGYTF.

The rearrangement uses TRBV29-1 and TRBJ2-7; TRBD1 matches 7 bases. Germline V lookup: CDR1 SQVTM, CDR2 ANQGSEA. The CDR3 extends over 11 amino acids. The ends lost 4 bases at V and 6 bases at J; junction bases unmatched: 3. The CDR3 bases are TGCAGCGTTGGGGACAGCCTCGAGCAGTACTTC. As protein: CSVGDSLEQYF.

CDR3 nucleotide sequence: TGTGCCAGCAGTCTTCCGTGGGGGCCTCCCCAAGGGCAGTTCTTC. Translation: CASSLPWGPPQGQFF. The chain uses TRBV28 and TRBJ2-1; TRBD1 is a possible D gene (6 bases). V was pared by 5 bases and J by 12 bases, with 23 bases between. This CDR3 has 15 residues. Germline V gives CDR1 MDHEN, CDR2 SYDVKM.

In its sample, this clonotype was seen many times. This chain's CDR3 is CASSLSGLNQPQHF. CDR3 bases: TGTGCCAGCAGCTTATCGGGACTGAATCAGCCCCAGCATTTT. J is TRBJ1-5 and V is TRBV7-2, with D maybe TRBD1 (5 bases). The CDR3 is 14 amino acids. Trimming took off 2 bases at V and 4 bases at J, with 9 bases between the two ends. Germline CDR1 reads SGHTA; CDR2 reads FQGNSA.

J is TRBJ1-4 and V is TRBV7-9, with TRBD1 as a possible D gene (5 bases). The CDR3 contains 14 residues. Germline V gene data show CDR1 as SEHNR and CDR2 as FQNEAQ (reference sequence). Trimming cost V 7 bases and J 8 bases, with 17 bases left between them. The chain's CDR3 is CASTPGPPGEKLFF. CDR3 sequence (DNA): TGTGCCAGCACCCCGGGACCGCCGGGGGAAAAACTGTTTTTT.

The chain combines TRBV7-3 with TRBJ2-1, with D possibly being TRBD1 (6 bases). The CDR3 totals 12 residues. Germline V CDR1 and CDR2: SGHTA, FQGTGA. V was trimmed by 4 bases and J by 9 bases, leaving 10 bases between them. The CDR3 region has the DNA TGTGCCAGCAGCTCTCAGGGGTCTGAGCAGTTCTTC. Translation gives CASSSQGSEQFF. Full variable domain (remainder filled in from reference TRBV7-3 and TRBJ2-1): GAGVSQTPSNKVTEKGKYVELRCDPISGHTALYWYRQSLGQGPEFLIYFQGTGAADDSGLPNDRFFAVRPEGSVSTLKIQRTERGDSAVYLCASSSQGSEQFFGPGTRLTVL.

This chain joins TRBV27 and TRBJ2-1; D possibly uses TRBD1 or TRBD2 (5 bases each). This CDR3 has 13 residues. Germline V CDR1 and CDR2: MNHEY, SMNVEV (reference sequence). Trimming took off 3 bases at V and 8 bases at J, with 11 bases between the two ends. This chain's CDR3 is CASSFDLGDEQFF. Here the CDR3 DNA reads TGTGCCAGCAGTTTTGATTTGGGGGATGAGCAGTTCTTC.

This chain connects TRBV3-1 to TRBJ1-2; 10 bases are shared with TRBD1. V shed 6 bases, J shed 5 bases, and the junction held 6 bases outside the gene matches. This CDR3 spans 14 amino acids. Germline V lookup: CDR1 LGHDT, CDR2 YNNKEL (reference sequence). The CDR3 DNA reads TGTGCCAGCAGTCGCGGACAGGGGGAATATGGCTACACCTTC. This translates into CASSRGQGEYGYTF.

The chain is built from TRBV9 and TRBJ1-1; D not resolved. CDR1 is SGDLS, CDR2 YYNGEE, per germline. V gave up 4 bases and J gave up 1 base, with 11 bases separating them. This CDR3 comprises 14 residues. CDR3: CASSTSSPNTEAFF. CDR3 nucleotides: TGTGCCAGCAGCACCTCCTCACCGAACACTGAAGCTTTCTTT.

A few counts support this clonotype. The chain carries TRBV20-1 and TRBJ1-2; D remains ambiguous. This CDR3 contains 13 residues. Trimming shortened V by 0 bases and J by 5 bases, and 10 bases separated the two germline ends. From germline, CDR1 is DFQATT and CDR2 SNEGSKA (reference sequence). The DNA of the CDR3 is TGCAGTGCTAGAGATACAGCGAAGTATGGCTACACCTTC. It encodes CSARDTAKYGYTF.

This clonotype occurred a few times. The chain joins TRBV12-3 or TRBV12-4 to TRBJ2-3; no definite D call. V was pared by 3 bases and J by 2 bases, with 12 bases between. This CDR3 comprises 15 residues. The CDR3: CASSFLPGLTDTQYF. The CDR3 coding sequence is TGTGCCAGCAGTTTCCTGCCGGGTCTCACAGATACGCAGTATTTT.

The CDR3 coding sequence is TGCAGTGCTCCAAAGACGACAGGGTTTGCCTACGAGCAGTACTTC. Translating gives CSAPKTTGFAYEQYF. The gene calls are TRBV20-1 and TRBJ2-7, with TRBD1 identical over 7 bases. The CDR3 extends over 15 amino acids. Germline CDR1 DFQATT, CDR2 SNEGSKA (reference sequence). Germline trimming cut 5 bases from V and 2 bases from J; bases unmatched to any gene: 12.

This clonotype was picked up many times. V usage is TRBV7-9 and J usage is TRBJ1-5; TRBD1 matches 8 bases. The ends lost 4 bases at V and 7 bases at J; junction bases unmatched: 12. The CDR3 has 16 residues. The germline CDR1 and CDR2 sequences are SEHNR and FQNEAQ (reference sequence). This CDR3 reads CASSYSGQGGRQPQHF. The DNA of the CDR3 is TGTGCCAGCAGCTATAGCGGACAGGGAGGGCGCCAGCCCCAGCATTTT.

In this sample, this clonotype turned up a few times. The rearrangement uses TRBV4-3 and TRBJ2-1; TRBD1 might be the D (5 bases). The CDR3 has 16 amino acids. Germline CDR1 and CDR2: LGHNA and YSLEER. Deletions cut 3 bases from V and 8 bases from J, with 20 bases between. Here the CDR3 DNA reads TGCGCCAGCAGCCACCCCCGGAAAGGGGCCGGCGATGAGCAGTTCTTC. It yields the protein CASSHPRKGAGDEQFF.

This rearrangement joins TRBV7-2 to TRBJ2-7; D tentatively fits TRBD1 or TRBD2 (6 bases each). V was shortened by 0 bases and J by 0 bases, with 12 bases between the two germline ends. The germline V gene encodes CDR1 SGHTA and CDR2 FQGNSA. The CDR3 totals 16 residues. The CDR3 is CASSLALGGPSYEQYF. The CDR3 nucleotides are TGTGCCAGCAGCTTAGCGCTAGGGGGGCCCTCCTACGAGCAGTACTTC.